This TCR beta chain was identified in a study of blood T cell repertoires in COVID-19. The wider study: The United States, Italy and Spain provided the acute and convalescent COVID-19 samples. PBMCs, B-cell-depleted T cells, or T cells were the source of the cDNA or gDNA that made up the material.

Those enrolled in Seattle joined during active infection and were followed longitudinally afterward. As originally analysed: Counts of nucleated cells, estimated from reference gene primer amplification, were obtained. Libraries were prepared by immunoSEQ multiplex PCR; TCRdb keeps only in-frame clonotypes and omits some of them. D and trimming come from the DNA, and the V and J calls and clone size come from that table. The data contain under 250,000 clones, roughly 92% of them singletons. Germline lookup yields CDR1 LNHNV and CDR2 YYDKDF (reference sequence). The CDR3 is made up of 12 amino acids. Of note for this clone: At one of its ends the junction is not consistent with the germline gene, which may arise from a read error.

The chain uses TRBV15 and TRBJ2-7; no reliable D call. Source material: peripheral blood. This TCR came from a man aged 55 to 70 with COVID-19, enrolled during active disease. The CDR3 coding sequence is TGTGCCACCAGCAGAGATCGGGTTAGTACCCACTTC. Amino acid sequence: CATSRDRVSTHF.